These 9 T cell receptor beta chains share one sample of origin, sequenced in a study of early T cells in non-severe SARS-CoV-2 infection. MiXCR, applied by TCRdb to the 5' RACE reads, yields one record per CDR3 protein. The sample includes approximately 40,000 distinct CDR3 sequences, about 11% of them seen just once. Sequencing used whole blood. These TCRs come from an adult who was a healthcare worker with PCR-confirmed SARS-CoV-2 infection or an uninfected control (not recorded which).

The V call is TRBV7-2, the J call TRBJ2-1; 8 nucleotides align to TRBD2. Losses at the gene ends were 5 bases for V and 13 bases for J; bases not matched to a gene: 7. The CDR3 is 12 amino acids. Germline values: CDR1 SGHTA, CDR2 FQGNSA. The DNA of the CDR3 is TGTGCCAGCAGCCGACCGGGACTAGTTCAGTTCTTC. Its translation is CASSRPGLVQFF.

The rearrangement uses TRBV29-1 and TRBJ1-4; D perhaps matches TRBD1 (6 bases). Germline CDR1 and CDR2: SQVTM and ANQGSEA. CDR3 length: 12 amino acids. DNA of the CDR3: TGCGGAGGAGGGGGGCGAAATGAAAAACTGTTTTTT. This codes for CGGGGRNEKLFF.

This clonotype was observed once. The V and J genes are TRBV4-3 and TRBJ2-7; 8 bases line up with TRBD2. The length of the CDR3 is 13 residues. Germline assignment: CDR1 LGHNA and CDR2 YSLEER. Germline trimming cut 4 bases from V and 7 bases from J; bases unmatched to any gene: 6. DNA for the CDR3: TGCGCCAGCAGCCGAAGACTAGCGAGGGAGCAGTACTTC. It encodes CASSRRLAREQYF.

This clonotype was detected ten times or more. This sequence joins TRBV19 and TRBJ2-2, with 7 bases fitting TRBD1. Germline values: CDR1 LNHDA, CDR2 SQIVND (reference sequence). This CDR3 spans 14 amino acids. J gave up 6 bases and V 7 bases, and 8 bases lay outside the gene matches. DNA for the CDR3: TGTGCCAGTAACCAACAGGGGTGGGCCGGGGAGCTGTTTTTT. It encodes CASNQQGWAGELFF. The whole variable domain, remainder taken from reference TRBV19 and TRBJ2-2, is DGGITQSPKYLFRKEGQNVTLSCEQNLNHDAMYWYRQDPGQGLRLIYYSQIVNDFQKGDIAEGYSVSREKKESFPLTVTSAQKNPTAFYLCASNQQGWAGELFFGEGSRLTVL.

This clonotype was seen repeatedly, ten times or more. This chain uses TRBV19 with TRBJ1-5, with D uncertain. CDR3 length: 14 residues. Germline V gene sequence: CDR1 LNHDA, CDR2 SQIVND (reference sequence). V dropped 2 bases and J dropped 2 bases, with 7 bases sitting between them. CDR3 bases: TGTGCCAGTAGTATACGAGGTGGCAATCAGCCCCAGCATTTT. Its translation: CASSIRGGNQPQHF. The variable domain in full, with the rest retrieved from reference TRBV19 and TRBJ1-5, is DGGITQSPKYLFRKEGQNVTLSCEQNLNHDAMYWYRQDPGQGLRLIYYSQIVNDFQKGDIAEGYSVSREKKESFPLTVTSAQKNPTAFYLCASSIRGGNQPQHFGDGTRLSIL.

This clonotype was recorded many times. The chain employs TRBV29-1 and TRBJ1-2; D may be TRBD1 (5 bases). This CDR3 spans 14 amino acids. Germline V CDR1 and CDR2: SQVTM, ANQGSEA. Trimming removed 7 bases at V and 4 bases at J, with 19 bases between. The CDR3 loop reads CSAGDGKGSYGYTF. DNA for the CDR3: TGCAGCGCTGGGGACGGAAAAGGAAGCTATGGCTACACCTTC.

This clonotype has a count of ten or more. This chain connects TRBV7-2 to TRBJ1-1; D remains ambiguous. With 3 bases removed from V and 3 bases from J, the gap between germline ends came to 11 bases. The germline CDR1 and CDR2 sequences are SGHTA and FQGNSA. The CDR3 loop spans 14 amino acids. DNA of the CDR3: TGTGCCAGCAGCTTGGGCTTGGTATACACTGAAGCTTTCTTT. This encodes CASSLGLVYTEAFF.

The chain recombines TRBV18 with TRBJ2-7; D possibly corresponds to TRBD2 (6 bases). Germline CDR1 and CDR2: KGHSH and LQKENI. Trimming shortened V by 3 bases and J by 7 bases, and 16 bases separated the two germline ends. The length of the CDR3 is 14 residues. The CDR3: CASSPLGDAGEQYF. As DNA, the CDR3 is TGTGCCAGCTCACCCCTAGGGGATGCGGGGGAGCAGTACTTC.

This clonotype turned up a few times. The rearrangement links TRBV6-5 to TRBJ2-2, with 7 bases fitting TRBD2. J lost 6 bases, V lost 2 bases, and 6 bases had no gene match. The germline CDR1 and CDR2 sequences are MNHEY and SVGAGI. CDR3 length: 15 residues. The CDR3 region has the DNA TGTGCCAGCAGTTACATGGGGGGGTTCCCCGGGGAGCTGTTTTTT. Translated, it gives CASSYMGGFPGELFF.